Listed here is a single TCR beta chain. This clone was picked up many times. Its antigen is still unknown. The read comes to an end 3 residues before the CDR3 does, leaving the germline J gene to fill in the end. The data belong to a study of T cell clonality in common variable immunodeficiency (dated by TCRdb to the mid-2010s). The study at large found these results: Even though DNA input was equal, the average per sample came to 82,000 or so unique sequences for controls compared with about 31,547 for CVID samples. Fewer TCRbeta clones were shared among CVID subjects than among healthy controls (p < 0.0001). TCRbeta clonality was higher in CVID subjects than in healthy controls (t-test p = 0.018), and the increase was most characteristic of about a third of subjects. Correlations between repertoire features and clinical complications were limited by patient heterogeneity within the CVID cohort. CVID TCRbeta sequences were reported to have fewer deletions and N-nucleotide insertions and to lack highly modified clones with 13 or more V deletions. According to the authors, figuring out what caused the increased clonality in CVID would require sequencing the repertoires of T cell subpopulations.

CVID was diagnosed by standard criteria: serum IgG, IgA and/or IgM reduced below normal range, plus specific antibody deficiency. There were some 46 subjects in the CVID group (about 30 male and about 15 female), ranging in age from roughly 8 to 70 years, with a mean age of around 44. Predominantly Caucasian heritage was noted among both the CVID patients and the healthy controls. Replacement immunoglobulin therapy had been administered to all CVID subjects for at least one year at the time of study participation. At the time of blood collection, no CVID subject was ill or was being treated with immunomodulatory or immunosuppressive medication. From each donor, about 5 to 8.5 ml of heparinized peripheral whole blood was collected. TCRbeta CDR3 repertoires were sequenced from genomic DNA of adults with common variable immune deficiency (CVID) and healthy adult controls. Diluted blood was density-centrifuged over Hypaque 1077 or Ficoll-Paque to isolate peripheral blood mononuclear cells. Unsorted mononuclear cells served as the source of genomic DNA, which was extracted either by Qiagen column purification or by a centrifugation-based method.

The CDR3 numbers 19 residues from cysteine through phenylalanine. Part of the CDR3 DNA is given, 48 bases translated from base 1. V has 2 bases trimmed and J has 2 bases trimmed; junction bases matching no gene number 13. The germline V gene provides CDR1 SNHLY and CDR2 FYNNEI. CVID samples and control samples contributed equivalent amounts of genomic DNA as sequencing input. For every sample, a 60 bp segment covering the rearranged TCRbeta CDR3 region was amplified and then sequenced. The immunoSEQ assay, a bias-corrected multiplex PCR with high-throughput sequencing, was employed for TCRbeta amplification. The original pipeline was this. Every unique nucleotide sequence was considered a clone and was annotated with V, D and J genes, copy number and frequency. Sequences were labeled productive if in frame, and non-productive if out of frame or containing stop codons. Clonality was calculated from Shannon's entropy as previously described. The predicted amino acid sequences of productive clones were used to derive mean CDR3 Kyte-Doolittle hydropathy. Using the R hclust function, scaled V gene usage was clustered hierarchically with Manhattan distance and complete linkage. Sharing of clones by CDR3 amino acid sequence was evaluated through resampling of 12 repertoires per group over 100 rounds. The repertoires were searched for 55 to 75 published EBV-specific and approximately 250 published CMV-specific TCRbeta sequences. A couple of CVID samples yielding fewer than 10,000 sequences were excluded from analysis, leaving a few dozen CVID repertoires. The source is immuneACCESS, and TCRdb retained only in-frame sequences with V and J called. Part of the clones is not carried over; for the studies checked, unresolved V genes explain less than half of this, and the remainder is unexplained. V and J calls and clone size come straight from that table; D and trimming were deduced from the DNA. The table for this sample lists approximately 10,000 clones, none of them counted only once. The ten biggest clones cover approximately 4.5% of the sample.

The chain uses TRBV2 and TRBJ1-5, with TRBD1 identical over 9 junction bases. The sequence came from a human donor with common variable immunodeficiency. Sequencing was carried out using peripheral blood mononuclear cells. The encoded CDR3 is CASSESRDRAVLGNQPQHF. The part of the CDR3 DNA that was read is TGTGCCAGCAGTGAATCTAGGGACAGGGCTGTCCTAGGCAATCAGCCC.